A selection of T cell receptor beta chains follows, all from one sample in a study of T cells after yellow fever vaccination. TCRdb re-called the 5' RACE reads with MiXCR, one entry per CDR3 protein. The top ten hold 35% to 40% of the sample, which has around 200,000 distinct CDR3 sequences, around 10% seen once. The sequenced sample was CD8+ T cells sorted from PBMCs, obtained 15 days after the yellow fever booster vaccination. The receptor set was obtained from a young man who received the YFV17D yellow fever vaccine. Both conserved end residues are part of each CDR3. The D gene is left open where the match is weak. Expanded clones get a size class; other rows say once, few or many, or leave the size out.

V	D	J	size	CDR3	DNA
TRBV11-2	NA	TRBJ2-5	many	CASSLGVGDQETQYF	TGTGCCAGCAGCTTAGGGGTCGGGGACCAAGAGACCCAGTACTTC
TRBV4-1	TRBD1	TRBJ2-3	NA	CASSRGEGASTDTQYF	TGCGCCAGCAGCCGAGGAGAGGGGGCTAGCACAGATACGCAGTATTTT
TRBV6-4	NA	TRBJ2-5	NA	CASSPVGGAQETQYF	TGTGCCAGCAGCCCGGTGGGTGGGGCACAAGAGACCCAGTACTTC
TRBV3-1	TRBD1	TRBJ2-2	NA	CASSQGWTGESNTGELFF	TGTGCCAGCAGCCAAGGGTGGACAGGCGAATCGAACACCGGGGAGCTGTTTTTT
TRBV2	NA	TRBJ1-6	NA	CASQRGSYNSPLHF	TGTGCCTCCCAGAGGGGCTCTTATAATTCACCCCTCCACTTT
TRBV4-3	TRBD1	TRBJ2-7	NA	CASSSDRAGYEQYF	TGCGCCAGCAGCTCCGACAGGGCAGGCTACGAGCAGTACTTC
TRBV13	TRBD2	TRBJ2-3	many	CASSSGLAGATSTDTQYF	TGTGCCAGCAGCTCGGGACTAGCGGGAGCGACTAGCACAGATACGCAGTATTTT
TRBV27	NA	TRBJ2-2	NA	CASSPLGGRINTGELFF	TGTGCCAGCAGCCCCCTTGGGGGCCGCATTAACACCGGGGAGCTGTTTTTT
TRBV6-6	TRBD2	TRBJ2-1	few	CASSQTSGGAGEQFF	TGTGCCAGCAGTCAAACTAGCGGGGGGGCCGGTGAGCAGTTCTTC
TRBV6-5	NA	TRBJ1-1	NA	CASSYYGTEAFF	TGTGCCAGCAGTTACTACGGCACTGAAGCTTTCTTT
TRBV7-9	NA	TRBJ1-1	few	CASSVLPGPDTEAFF	TGTGCCAGCAGCGTACTCCCAGGCCCCGACACTGAAGCTTTCTTT
TRBV29-1	NA	TRBJ2-7	NA	CSAEGLSYEQYF	TGCAGCGCCGAGGGGTTGAGCTACGAGCAGTACTTC
TRBV29-1	NA	TRBJ2-1	few	CSAARQGSNEQFF	TGCAGCGCGGCGAGGCAGGGGAGCAATGAGCAGTTCTTC
TRBV5-1	NA	TRBJ2-1	few	CASSAAVLSYNEQFF	TGCGCCAGCAGCGCCGCGGTCCTCTCCTACAATGAGCAGTTCTTC
TRBV7-6	NA	TRBJ1-5	few	CASSLEEGQPQHF	TGTGCCAGCAGCTTAGAAGAGGGTCAGCCCCAGCATTTT
TRBV7-3	TRBD2	TRBJ2-3	NA	CASSLKLSGDNTDTQYF	TGTGCCAGCAGCCTAAAACTTAGCGGGGACAACACAGATACGCAGTATTTT
TRBV7-6	TRBD2	TRBJ2-3	few	CASSRGGGTDTQYF	TGTGCCAGCAGCCGCGGGGGGGGCACAGATACGCAGTATTTT
TRBV4-1	NA	TRBJ2-5	NA	CASSPGTGGAFEETQYF	TGCGCCAGCAGCCCTGGAACGGGGGGCGCATTCGAAGAGACCCAGTACTTC
TRBV14	NA	TRBJ1-4	few	CASSEEHRLGEKLFF	TGTGCCAGCAGCGAAGAGCACCGCCTAGGGGAAAAACTGTTTTTT
TRBV10-3	TRBD2	TRBJ2-3	NA	CATKGTSGDTDTQYF	TGTGCCACCAAAGGGACTAGCGGGGACACAGATACGCAGTATTTT
TRBV12-5	NA	TRBJ2-1	many	CASGLVGWGGHNEQFF	TGTGCTAGTGGTTTGGTGGGTTGGGGAGGCCACAATGAGCAGTTCTTC
TRBV28	NA	TRBJ2-6	few	CASTPAGAGANVLTF	TGTGCCAGCACCCCCGCAGGGGCCGGGGCCAACGTCCTGACTTTC
TRBV7-2	NA	TRBJ2-1	NA	CASSLGAPLYNEQFF	TGTGCCAGCAGCTTAGGGGCTCCTCTCTACAATGAGCAGTTCTTC
TRBV7-2	NA	TRBJ2-3	few	CASLPLAEPDTQYF	TGTGCCAGCCTCCCCCTCGCCGAACCAGATACGCAGTATTTT
TRBV7-9	NA	TRBJ1-4	NA	CASSPSYGKLFF	TGTGCCAGCAGCCCGTCATACGGAAAACTGTTTTTT
TRBV4-3	NA	TRBJ2-1	NA	CASSPWTGGFEQFF	TGCGCCAGCAGCCCATGGACGGGGGGCTTTGAGCAGTTCTTC
TRBV7-2	NA	TRBJ1-4	few	CASSLKPGLGNEKLFF	TGTGCCAGCAGCTTGAAACCGGGACTGGGGAATGAAAAACTGTTTTTT
TRBV5-6	NA	TRBJ1-2	NA	CASSLNRDYGYTF	TGTGCCAGCAGCTTGAACAGAGACTATGGCTACACCTTC
TRBV7-9	NA	TRBJ2-1	NA	CASSLGLAENEQFF	TGTGCCAGCAGCTTGGGACTTGCGGAGAATGAGCAGTTCTTC
TRBV7-9	NA	TRBJ2-4	many	CASSVDGKNIQYF	TGTGCCAGCAGCGTCGACGGCAAAAACATTCAGTACTTC
TRBV3-1	NA	TRBJ2-3	many	CASSQDGAGVDTQYF	TGTGCCAGCAGCCAAGACGGGGCAGGGGTGGATACGCAGTATTTT
TRBV6-1	NA	TRBJ1-2	few	CASRRLGGYTF	TGTGCCAGCCGTAGACTGGGCGGCTACACCTTC
TRBV12-3/TRBV12-4	TRBD1	TRBJ1-1	NA	CASDPGQGYTEAFF	TGTGCCAGCGACCCTGGACAGGGATACACTGAAGCTTTCTTT
TRBV27	TRBD2	TRBJ2-2	few	CASSSGLDTGELFF	TGTGCCAGCAGTTCGGGACTAGACACCGGGGAGCTGTTTTTT
TRBV12-3/TRBV12-4	NA	TRBJ1-2	few	CASSPPGGWGYGYTF	TGTGCCAGCAGTCCACCGGGAGGTTGGGGCTATGGCTACACCTTC
TRBV21-1	NA	TRBJ2-3	few	CASSPPTPGLAGGMIDTQYF	TGTGCCAGCAGCCCACCAACCCCCGGACTAGCGGGGGGGATGATAGATACGCAGTATTTT
TRBV27	NA	TRBJ1-5	NA	CASSLGRLGQPQHF	TGTGCCAGCAGTTTGGGAAGGTTAGGTCAGCCCCAGCATTTT
TRBV7-9	NA	TRBJ2-2	NA	CASSLGFLGNTGELFF	TGTGCCAGCAGCTTAGGCTTCCTGGGGAACACCGGGGAGCTGTTTTTT
TRBV6-2/TRBV6-3	NA	TRBJ2-5	few	CASLGIQETQYF	TGTGCCAGCCTTGGTATCCAAGAGACCCAGTACTTC
TRBV9	TRBD1	TRBJ2-7	NA	CASSVGGGKSYEQYF	TGTGCCAGCAGCGTAGGAGGGGGCAAGTCCTACGAGCAGTACTTC
TRBV4-1	NA	TRBJ2-7	NA	CASSQDEGSSYSTYEQYF	TGCGCCAGCAGCCAAGATGAGGGGAGTTCTTACTCCACCTACGAGCAGTACTTC
TRBV4-3	NA	TRBJ2-5	NA	CASSQGGIGGAAETQYF	TGCGCCAGCAGCCAAGGGGGAATCGGCGGAGCAGCGGAGACCCAGTACTTC
TRBV29-1	NA	TRBJ1-1	many	CSAGVNTEAFF	TGCAGCGCAGGGGTAAACACTGAAGCTTTCTTT
TRBV7-8	NA	TRBJ2-1	NA	CASSLAIESGISEQFF	TGTGCCAGCAGCTTAGCTATTGAGTCAGGGATAAGTGAGCAGTTCTTC
TRBV7-9	TRBD1	TRBJ2-3	few	CASSLDVNRGVTDTQYF	TGTGCCAGCAGCTTAGATGTGAACAGGGGGGTCACAGATACGCAGTATTTT
TRBV28	NA	TRBJ2-4	few	CASSLIETLAKNIQYF	TGTGCCAGCAGTTTAATAGAGACCCTAGCCAAAAACATTCAGTACTTC
TRBV23-1	TRBD1	TRBJ1-6	NA	CASSHMDRDDPYNSPLHF	TGCGCCAGCAGTCATATGGACAGGGACGATCCCTATAATTCACCCCTCCACTTT
TRBV7-8	NA	TRBJ1-2	few	CASSLAGGRDYGYTF	TGTGCCAGCAGCTTAGCAGGGGGAAGGGACTATGGCTACACCTTC
TRBV7-9	NA	TRBJ1-3	NA	CASSPDWAGRNTIYF	TGTGCCAGCAGCCCGGATTGGGCAGGGAGAAACACCATATATTTT
TRBV4-2	TRBD2	TRBJ2-3	NA	CASSQDRGLSTDTQYF	TGTGCCAGCAGCCAAGATAGGGGACTAAGCACAGATACGCAGTATTTT
TRBV7-6	TRBD2	TRBJ2-1	NA	CASSLESGGFNEQFF	TGTGCCAGCAGCTTAGAGAGCGGGGGATTTAATGAGCAGTTCTTC
TRBV9	TRBD2	TRBJ2-3	once	CASSALAGGLYTQYF	TGTGCCAGCAGCGCGCTAGCGGGGGGGCTTTATACGCAGTATTTT
TRBV19	NA	TRBJ2-5	few	CASSPGPWGHQETQYF	TGTGCCAGTAGTCCGGGTCCCTGGGGTCACCAAGAGACCCAGTACTTC
TRBV6-1	NA	TRBJ2-3	many	CASGGLGADTQYF	TGTGCCAGCGGGGGGCTAGGCGCAGATACGCAGTATTTT
TRBV4-3	TRBD1	TRBJ2-2	few	CASSPGQGNTGELFF	TGCGCCAGCAGCCCTGGACAGGGGAACACCGGGGAGCTGTTTTTT
TRBV27	NA	TRBJ1-1	few	CASSFEADSFSYTEAFF	TGTGCCAGCAGTTTTGAGGCGGACAGCTTCTCCTACACTGAAGCTTTCTTT
TRBV24-1	TRBD1	TRBJ2-1	NA	CATSDLATGTGDYEQFF	TGTGCCACCAGTGATTTGGCAACCGGGACAGGGGATTATGAGCAGTTCTTC
TRBV25-1	NA	TRBJ2-4	NA	CASSSPGHLAKNIQYF	TGTGCCAGCTCATCCCCGGGACACCTAGCCAAAAACATTCAGTACTTC
TRBV7-8	TRBD2	TRBJ2-7	few	CASSLDPGLATLGLDF	TGTGCCAGCAGCTTAGACCCGGGACTAGCCACTCTGGGGTTGGACTTC